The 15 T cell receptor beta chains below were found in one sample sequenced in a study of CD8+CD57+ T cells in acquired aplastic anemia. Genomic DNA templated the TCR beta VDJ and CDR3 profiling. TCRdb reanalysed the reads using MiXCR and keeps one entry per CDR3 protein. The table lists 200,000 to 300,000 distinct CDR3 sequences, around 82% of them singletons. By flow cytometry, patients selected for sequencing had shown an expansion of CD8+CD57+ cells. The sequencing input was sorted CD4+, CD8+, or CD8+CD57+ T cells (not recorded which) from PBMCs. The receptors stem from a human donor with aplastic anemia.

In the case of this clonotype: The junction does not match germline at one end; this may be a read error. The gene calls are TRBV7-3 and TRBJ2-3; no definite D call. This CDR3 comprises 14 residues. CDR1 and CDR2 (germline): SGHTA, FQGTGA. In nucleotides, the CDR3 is TGTGCCAGCAGCTCCGCGGAACAGACCAAAACGCAGTCCTTT. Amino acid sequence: CASSSAEQTKTQSF.

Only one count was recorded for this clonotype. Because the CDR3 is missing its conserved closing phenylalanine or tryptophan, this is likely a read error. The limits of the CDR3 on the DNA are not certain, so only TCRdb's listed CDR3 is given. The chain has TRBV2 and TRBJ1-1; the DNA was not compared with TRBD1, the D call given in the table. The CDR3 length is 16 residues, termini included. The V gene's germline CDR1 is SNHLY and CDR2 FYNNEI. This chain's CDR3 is CASGDGGTDTHTFAPG.

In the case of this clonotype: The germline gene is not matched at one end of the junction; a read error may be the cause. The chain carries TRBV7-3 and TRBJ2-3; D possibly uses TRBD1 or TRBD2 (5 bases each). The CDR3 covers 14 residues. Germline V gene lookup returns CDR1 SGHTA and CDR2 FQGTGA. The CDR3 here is CASRERGRAVRQAF. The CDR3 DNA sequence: TGTGCCAGCCGCGAAAGGGGACGAGCAGTACGTCAGGCTTTT. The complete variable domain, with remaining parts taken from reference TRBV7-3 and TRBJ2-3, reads GAGVSQTPSNKVTEKGKYVELRCDPISGHTALYWYRQSLGQGPEFLIYFQGTGAADDSGLPNDRFFAVRPEGSVSTLKIQRTERGDSAVYLCASRERGRAVRQAFGPGTRLTVL.

The CDR3 nucleotides are TGTGCCAGCAGCCAGGGTAAGGGCGGTTCACCCCTCCACTTT. Translating gives CASSQGKGGSPLHF. J is TRBJ1-6 and V is TRBV5-4; weak D call: TRBD1 (5 bases). The CDR3 is 14 amino acids. The V gene lost 4 bases and the J gene lost 9 bases, with 14 bases spanning the gap. Germline V CDR1 and CDR2: SGHNT, YYREEE (reference sequence).

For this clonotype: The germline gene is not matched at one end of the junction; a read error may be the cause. The DNA for the CDR3 is TGTGCCAGCAGCTTCGGGGGAGGTCGCGCAACGCGTCATTTT. It yields the protein CASSFGGGRATRHF. This chain links TRBV7-2 with TRBJ2-3; D might be TRBD2 (6 bases). This CDR3 has 14 amino acids. Germline CDR1 and CDR2: SGHTA and FQGNSA. Full variable domain (remainder filled in from reference TRBV7-2 and TRBJ2-3): GAGVSQSPSNKVTEKGKDVELRCDPISGHTALYWYRQSLGQGLEFLIYFQGNSAPDKSGLPSDRFSAERTGGSVSTLTIQRTQQEDSAVYLCASSFGGGRATRHFGPGTRLTVL.

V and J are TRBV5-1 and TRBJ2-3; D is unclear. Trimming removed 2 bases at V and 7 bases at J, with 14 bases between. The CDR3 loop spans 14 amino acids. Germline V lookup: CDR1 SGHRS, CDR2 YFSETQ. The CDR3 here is CASSFEGCTNTQYF. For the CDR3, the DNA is TGCGCCAGCAGCTTTGAAGGGTGTACTAATACGCAGTATTTT.

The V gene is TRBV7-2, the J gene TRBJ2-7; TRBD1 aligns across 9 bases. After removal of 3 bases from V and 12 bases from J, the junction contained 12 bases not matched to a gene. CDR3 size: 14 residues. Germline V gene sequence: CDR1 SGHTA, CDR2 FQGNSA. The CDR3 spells CASSFTGGADYGYF. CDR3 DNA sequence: TGTGCCAGCAGCTTCACAGGGGGCGCCGACTATGGGTACTTC.

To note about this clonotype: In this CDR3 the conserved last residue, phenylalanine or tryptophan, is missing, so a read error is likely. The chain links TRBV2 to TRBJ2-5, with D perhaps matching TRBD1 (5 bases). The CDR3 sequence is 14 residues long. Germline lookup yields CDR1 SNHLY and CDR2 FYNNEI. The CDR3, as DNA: TGTGCCAACGAGGTAGGGGCGTACCAAGTGACCCAGTACGTC. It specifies CANEVGAYQVTQYV.

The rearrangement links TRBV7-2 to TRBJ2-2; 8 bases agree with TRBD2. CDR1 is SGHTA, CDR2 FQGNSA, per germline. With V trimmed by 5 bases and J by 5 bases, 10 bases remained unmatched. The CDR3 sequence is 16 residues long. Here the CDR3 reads CASSTHSGGRTGELFF. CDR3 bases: TGTGCCAGCAGCACTCACTCGGGGGGGCGTACCGGGGAGCTGTTTTTT.

CDR3 nucleotides: TGTGCCAGCAGCTTAGCGCGCCAGGGCGAGACCCAGTACTTC. It encodes CASSLARQGETQYF. The rearrangement joins TRBV7-9 to TRBJ2-5; weak D call: TRBD1 (5 bases). This CDR3 comprises 14 residues. Deletions cut 0 bases from V and 5 bases from J, with 10 bases between. Germline CDR1 SEHNR, CDR2 FQNEAQ (reference sequence).

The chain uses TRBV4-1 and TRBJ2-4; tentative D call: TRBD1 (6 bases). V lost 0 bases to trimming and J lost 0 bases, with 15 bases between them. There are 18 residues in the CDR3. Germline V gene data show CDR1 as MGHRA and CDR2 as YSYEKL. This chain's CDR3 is CASSQDTGNSIAKNIQYF. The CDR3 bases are TGCGCCAGCAGCCAAGACACAGGGAACTCGATAGCCAAAAACATTCAGTACTTC.

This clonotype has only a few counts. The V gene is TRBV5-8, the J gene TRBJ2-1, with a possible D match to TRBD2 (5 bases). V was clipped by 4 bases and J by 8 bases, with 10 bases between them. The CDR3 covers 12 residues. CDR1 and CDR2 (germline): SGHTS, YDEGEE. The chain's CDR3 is CASSPLSDEQFF. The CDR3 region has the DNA TGTGCCAGCAGCCCTCTTAGCGATGAGCAGTTCTTC.

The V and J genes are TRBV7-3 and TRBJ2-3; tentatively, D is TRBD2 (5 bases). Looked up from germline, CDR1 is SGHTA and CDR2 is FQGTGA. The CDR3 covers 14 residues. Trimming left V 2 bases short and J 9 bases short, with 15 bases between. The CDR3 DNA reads TGTGCCAGCAGCTTAGAGGGAGATGCCGCAACGCAGTATTTT. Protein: CASSLEGDAATQYF. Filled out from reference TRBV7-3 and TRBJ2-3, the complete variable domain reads GAGVSQTPSNKVTEKGKYVELRCDPISGHTALYWYRQSLGQGPEFLIYFQGTGAADDSGLPNDRFFAVRPEGSVSTLKIQRTERGDSAVYLCASSLEGDAATQYFGPGTRLTVL.

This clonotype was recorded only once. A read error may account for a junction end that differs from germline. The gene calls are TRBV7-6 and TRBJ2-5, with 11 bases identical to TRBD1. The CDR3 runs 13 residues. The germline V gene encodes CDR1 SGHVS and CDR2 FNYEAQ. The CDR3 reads CASSSDRGHTPHF. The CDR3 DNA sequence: TGTGCCAGCAGCTCGGACAGGGGGCATACACCCCACTTC.

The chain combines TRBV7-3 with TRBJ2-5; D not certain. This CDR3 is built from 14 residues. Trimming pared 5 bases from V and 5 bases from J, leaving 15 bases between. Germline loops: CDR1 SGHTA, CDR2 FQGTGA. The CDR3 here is CASSRGREPETQYF. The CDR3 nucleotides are TGTGCCAGCAGCAGAGGCAGAGAGCCCGAGACCCAGTACTTC.